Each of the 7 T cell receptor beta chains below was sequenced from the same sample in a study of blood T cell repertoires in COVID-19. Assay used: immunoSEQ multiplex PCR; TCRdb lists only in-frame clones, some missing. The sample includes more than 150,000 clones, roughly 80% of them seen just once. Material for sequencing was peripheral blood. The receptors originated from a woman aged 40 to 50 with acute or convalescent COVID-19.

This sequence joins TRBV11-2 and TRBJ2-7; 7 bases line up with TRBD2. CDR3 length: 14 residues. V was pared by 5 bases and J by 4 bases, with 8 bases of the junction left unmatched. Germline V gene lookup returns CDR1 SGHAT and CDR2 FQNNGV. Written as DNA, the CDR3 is TGTGCCAGCAGCGCCGGGGGGTCCCTATACGAGCAGTACTTC. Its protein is CASSAGGSLYEQYF.

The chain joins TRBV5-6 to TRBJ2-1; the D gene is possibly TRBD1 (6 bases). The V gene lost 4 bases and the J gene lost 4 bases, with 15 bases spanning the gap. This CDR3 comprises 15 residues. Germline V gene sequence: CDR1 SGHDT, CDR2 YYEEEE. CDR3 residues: CASSRYRETYNEQFF. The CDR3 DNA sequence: TGTGCCAGCAGCCGGTACAGGGAAACTTACAATGAGCAGTTCTTC.

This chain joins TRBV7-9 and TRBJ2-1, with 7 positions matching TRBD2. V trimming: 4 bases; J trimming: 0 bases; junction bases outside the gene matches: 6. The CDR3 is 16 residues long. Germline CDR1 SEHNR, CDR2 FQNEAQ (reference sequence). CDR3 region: CASSSTLAASYNEQFF. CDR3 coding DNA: TGTGCCAGCAGCTCCACTCTAGCGGCCTCCTACAATGAGCAGTTCTTC.

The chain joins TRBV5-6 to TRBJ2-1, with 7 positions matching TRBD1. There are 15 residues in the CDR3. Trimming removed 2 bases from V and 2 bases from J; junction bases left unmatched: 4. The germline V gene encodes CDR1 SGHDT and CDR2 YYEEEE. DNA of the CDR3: TGTGCCAGCAGCTTAATGACAGGGCCCTACAATGAGCAGTTCTTC. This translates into CASSLMTGPYNEQFF.

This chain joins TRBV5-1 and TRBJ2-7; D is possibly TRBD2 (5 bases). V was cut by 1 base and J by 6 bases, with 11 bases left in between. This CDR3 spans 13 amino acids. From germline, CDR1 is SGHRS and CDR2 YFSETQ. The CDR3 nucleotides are TGCGCCAGCAGCTTGCCCACTAGTATCGAGCAGTACTTC. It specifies CASSLPTSIEQYF. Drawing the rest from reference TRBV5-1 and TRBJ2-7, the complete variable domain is KAGVTQTPRYLIKTRGQQVTLSCSPISGHRSVSWYQQTPGQGLQFLFEYFSETQRNKGNFPGRFSGRQFSNSRSEMNVSTLELGDSALYLCASSLPTSIEQYFGPGTRLTVT.

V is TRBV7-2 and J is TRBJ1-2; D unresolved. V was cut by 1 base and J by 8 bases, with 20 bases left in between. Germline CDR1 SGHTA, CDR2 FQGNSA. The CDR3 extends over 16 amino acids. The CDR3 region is CASSLEAGRPREGYTF. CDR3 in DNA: TGTGCCAGCAGCTTAGAAGCAGGCAGGCCAAGGGAGGGCTACACCTTC.

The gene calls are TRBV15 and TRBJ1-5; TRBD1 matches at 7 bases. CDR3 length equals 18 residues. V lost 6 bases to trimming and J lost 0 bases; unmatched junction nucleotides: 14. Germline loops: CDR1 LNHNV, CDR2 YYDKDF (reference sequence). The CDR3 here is CATSNPTGTVYSNQPQHF. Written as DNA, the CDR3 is TGTGCCACCAGTAATCCGACCGGGACAGTTTATAGCAATCAGCCCCAGCATTTT.